This T cell receptor (beta chain) was recovered during a study of cytomegalovirus exposure and HLA in healthy donors. Study-wide results and caveats: Common viral pathogens seemed, in a later analysis, to connect with several of the most significant clusters.

With regard to this clone: Its antigen is unknown.

V shed 5 bases, J shed 0 bases, and the junction held 13 bases outside the gene matches. The CDR3 sequence is 18 residues long. Per the germline V gene, CDR1 is SGHVS and CDR2 is FQNEAQ. PCR primers comprised 60 Vbeta and 13 Jbeta primers. Profiling relied on immunoSEQ multiplex PCR, and the TCRdb table lists in-frame clones only, not all of them. The sample shows 90,000 to 110,000 clones, under 85% of them seen only once. This TCR was recovered from a woman in her forties or fifties in good health and CMV-seropositive. Sample: PBMCs. This chain uses TRBV7-8 with TRBJ2-1; TRBD1 aligns across 7 bases. CDR3 loop: CASSPPPGQRDSYNEQFF. DNA for the CDR3: TGTGCCAGCAGCCCGCCCCCGGGACAGAGGGACTCCTACAATGAGCAGTTCTTC.